These T cell receptor beta chains were read from a single sample in a study of Ad26.COV2.S vaccination and SARS-CoV-2 variants. The protocol was immunoSEQ multiplex PCR, while the TCRdb copy is restricted to in-frame clones and leaves out a portion. The profile shows around 340,000 clones, approximately 86% of them singletons. The starting material was peripheral blood, obtained in a trial of Ad26.COV2.S vaccine versus placebo. The receptor source for this set is a person aged 18-65 years who received the Ad26.COV2.S COVID-19 vaccine or a placebo. The CDR3 runs from the conserved cysteine through the conserved F or W. A D gene is named only where the DNA matches it firmly. The size of a clone is reported for some rows only, either as once, few or many, or as a class for expanded clones.

V	J	length	size	D	CDR3	DNA
TRBV10-1	TRBJ1-4	13	many	.	CASSGGLQEKLFF	TGCGCCAGCAGTGGAGGGTTACAGGAAAAACTGTTTTTT
TRBV29-1	TRBJ2-3	13	.	.	CSVEGAWTDTQYF	TGCAGCGTTGAGGGCGCCTGGACAGATACGCAGTATTTT
TRBV6-5	TRBJ1-2	13	.	.	CASSYTGTYGYTF	TGTGCCAGCAGTTACACGGGGACCTATGGCTACACCTTC
TRBV2	TRBJ2-7	14	.	TRBD2	CASRPSGSGYEQYF	TGTGCCAGCAGGCCTAGCGGGAGCGGGTACGAGCAGTACTTC
TRBV19	TRBJ2-7	13	.	.	CASSEGVVYEQYF	TGTGCCAGTAGTGAGGGTGTCGTCTACGAGCAGTACTTC
TRBV5-1	TRBJ2-6	14	.	.	CASSLESGANVLTF	TGCGCCAGCAGCTTGGAGTCTGGGGCCAACGTCCTGACTTTC
TRBV7-2	TRBJ1-6	15	few	.	CASSLAPPGNSPLHF	TGTGCCAGCAGCTTAGCCCCGCCAGGGAACTCACCCCTCCACTTT
TRBV2	TRBJ2-2	12	.	.	CASSTLAGELFF	TGTGCCAGCAGTACCCTCGCCGGGGAGCTGTTTTTT
TRBV7-9	TRBJ1-2	14	.	TRBD1	CASSPPAGGHGYTF	TGTGCCAGCAGCCCCCCCGCAGGGGGTCATGGCTACACCTTC
TRBV5-6	TRBJ1-5	15	.	.	CASSGARDSHQPQHF	TGTGCCAGCAGCGGGGCGAGGGACTCCCATCAGCCCCAGCATTTT
TRBV2	TRBJ2-3	14	.	.	CASSDRQGTDTQYF	TGTGCCAGCAGTGACAGGCAGGGAACAGATACGCAGTATTTT
TRBV5-1	TRBJ2-7	13	.	.	CASSPDGTYEQYF	TGCGCCAGCAGCCCGGACGGAACCTACGAGCAGTACTTC